The TCR beta chain under discussion was sequenced for a study of blood T cell repertoires in COVID-19 (TCRdb year 2020). Background on the whole study: Samples covering the acute and convalescent phases of COVID-19 were provided by collaborators in the United States, Italy and Spain. The material from the prospective study consisted of cDNA or gDNA derived from T cells, B-cell-depleted T cells, or PBMCs. Subjects who had been exposed to COVID-19, were actively infected with it, or had recovered from it provided the deeply sampled blood TCRbeta repertoires that made up the dataset. The repertoires were released in a freely available public database intended as a resource for research on the immune response to SARS-CoV-2. Samples came from the ongoing ImmuneRACE study (first 160 participants) plus 1,254 subjects from 6 global collaborators. The sample metadata nearly always contained a de-identified subject ID, COVID-19 status, age in years and sex. Where available, HLA class I and class II types were taken from metadata supplied by the sample provider and were not determined by assay-based typing. Here is what the overall study found, with its caveats: The amount of clinical and demographic metadata varied by source and participant and was provided uncurated.

TCRbeta CDR3 regions were amplified from genomic DNA by means of the immunoSEQ Assay, a bias-controlled multiplex PCR. Under the source paper's analysis protocol: The number of nucleated cells in each sample was estimated by amplification of reference gene primers within the assay. Sequence reads were collapsed and filtered to measure the absolute abundance of every unique TCRbeta CDR3 rearrangement. For each sample, productive Simpson clonality was calculated as the square root of Simpson's diversity index over productive rearrangements. TCRdb took over this immuneACCESS table, retaining in-frame rearrangements with V and J assigned. Such tables are incomplete; in checked studies, under half of the missing clones stem from an unresolved V gene, and the remainder is unexplained. D and trimming come from the DNA, and the V and J calls and clone size come from that table. The sample table lists roughly 220,000 clones, 80% to 90% of them with a count of one. Together, the top ten hold 7.5% of the sample.

This clone was picked up a small number of times. This receptor's antigen is unknown. One base away there is no much larger clone; base qualities are not given. V gives up 6 bases and J gives up 3 bases, and the segment between their germline ends measures 15 bases. Including the terminal cysteine and phenylalanine, the CDR3 comprises 14 residues. The read is trimmed to its CDR3 DNA, 42 bases read in frame from base 1. CDR1 and CDR2, looked up from the germline V gene, are MDHEN and SYDVKM. At one collaborating source in Seattle, patients were enrolled during active infection and were followed longitudinally through the course of disease. Each collaborating institution followed its own protocols to collect whole blood in K2EDTA tubes. For TCRbeta analysis, collaborator samples were shipped as frozen whole blood, as isolated PBMCs, or as DNA extracted from either sample type.

The rearranged chain carries TRBV28 and TRBJ2-7; TRBD2 is possibly the D segment (6 matching bases). Input material: peripheral blood. This TCR was recovered from a woman aged 80 or over with COVID-19, enrolled during active disease. The bases read TGTGCCAGCAGCCTGGGGGGTAAGGGCTACGAGCAGTACTTC. This yields the protein CASSLGGKGYEQYF.